This T cell receptor (beta chain) comes out of a study of T cell responses to AZD1222 COVID-19 vaccine. Clones were sequenced by immunoSEQ multiplex PCR, and TCRdb holds only the in-frame ones, with some missing. The profile shows about 150,000 clones, around 90% of them singletons. This clone appeared a single time. Deletions cut 2 bases from V and 6 bases from J, with 5 bases between. The length of the CDR3 is 12 residues. Germline assignment: CDR1 MNHEY and CDR2 SVGEGT. V is TRBV6-2 or TRBV6-3 and J is TRBJ1-5; D call uncertain. The sequence came from an adult in good health. The specimen was peripheral blood, collected on day 0 of AZD1222 vaccination. The CDR3 DNA follows: TGTGCCAGCAGTTACAAGTTTCAGCCCCAGCATTTT. Protein sequence: CASSYKFQPQHF.